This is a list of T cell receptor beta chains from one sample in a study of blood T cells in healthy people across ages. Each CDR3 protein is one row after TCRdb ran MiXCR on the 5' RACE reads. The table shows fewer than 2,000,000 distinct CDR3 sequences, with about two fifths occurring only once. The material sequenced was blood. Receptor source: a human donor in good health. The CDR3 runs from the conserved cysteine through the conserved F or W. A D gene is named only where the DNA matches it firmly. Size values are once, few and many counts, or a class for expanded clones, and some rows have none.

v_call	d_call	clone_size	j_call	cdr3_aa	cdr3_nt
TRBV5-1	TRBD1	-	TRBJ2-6	CASMGQIVSGANVLTF	TGCGCCAGTATGGGACAGATCGTCTCTGGGGCCAACGTCCTGACTTTC
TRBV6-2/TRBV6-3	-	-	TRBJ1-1	CASSPGRITEAFF	TGTGCCAGCAGTCCCGGACGGATCACTGAAGCTTTCTTT
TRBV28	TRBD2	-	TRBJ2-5	CASSLPGTSGGKTQYF	TGTGCCAGCAGTTTACCCGGGACTAGCGGGGGGAAGACCCAGTACTTC
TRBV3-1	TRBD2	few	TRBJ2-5	CASSQKTSGGLEEETQYF	TGTGCCAGCAGCCAAAAGACTAGCGGGGGACTTGAGGAGGAGACCCAGTACTTC
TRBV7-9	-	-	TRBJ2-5	CASSFVAAETQYF	TGTGCCAGCAGCTTCGTAGCTGCGGAGACCCAGTACTTC
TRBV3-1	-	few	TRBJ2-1	CASSQGGPATPYNEQFF	TGTGCCAGCAGCCAAGGGGGACCCGCGACCCCATACAATGAGCAGTTCTTC
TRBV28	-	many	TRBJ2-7	CASSLKDREQYF	TGTGCCAGCAGTCTCAAGGATCGCGAGCAGTACTTC
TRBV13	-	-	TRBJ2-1	CASSLMGTILESPINEQFF	TGTGCCAGCAGCTTAATGGGGACGATCTTGGAGTCCCCCATCAATGAGCAGTTCTTC
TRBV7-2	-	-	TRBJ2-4	CASSLALTAKNIQYF	TGTGCCAGCAGCTTAGCTCTGACGGCCAAAAACATTCAGTACTTC
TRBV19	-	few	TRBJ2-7	CASSILQGSQYF	TGTGCCAGTAGTATTCTCCAGGGGAGCCAGTACTTC
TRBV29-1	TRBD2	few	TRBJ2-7	CSVEGGAGGDEQYF	TGCAGCGTTGAGGGAGGGGCGGGAGGAGACGAGCAGTACTTC
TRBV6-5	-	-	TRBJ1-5	CASSYAAGYQPQHF	TGTGCCAGCAGTTACGCGGCAGGGTATCAGCCCCAGCATTTT
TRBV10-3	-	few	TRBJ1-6	CAISERIQSSYNSPLHF	TGTGCCATCAGTGAGAGGATCCAGAGCTCCTATAATTCACCCCTCCACTTT
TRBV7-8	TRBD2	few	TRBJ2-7	CASSLVLAGGAYEQYF	TGTGCCAGCAGCTTAGTCCTGGCGGGGGGAGCCTACGAGCAGTACTTC
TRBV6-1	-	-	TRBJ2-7	CASSGPYLSDEQYF	TGTGCCAGCAGTGGGCCCTACCTATCGGACGAGCAGTACTTC
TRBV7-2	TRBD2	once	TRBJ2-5	CASSLSGGKEAQYF	TGTGCCAGCAGCTTGAGCGGGGGGAAAGAGGCCCAGTACTTC
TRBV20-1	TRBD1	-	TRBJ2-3	CSARDLLDREGSDTQYF	TGCAGTGCTAGAGACCTCTTAGACAGGGAAGGATCAGATACGCAGTATTTT
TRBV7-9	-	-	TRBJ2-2	CASQTGSGELFF	TGTGCCAGCCAAACAGGGTCCGGGGAGCTGTTTTTT
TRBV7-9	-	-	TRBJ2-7	CASSFHTGSRCEQYF	TGTGCCAGCAGCTTTCACACAGGGTCGAGGTGCGAGCAGTACTTC
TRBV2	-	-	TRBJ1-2	CANRSLANYGYTF	TGTGCCAACAGGTCCCTAGCTAACTATGGCTACACCTTC
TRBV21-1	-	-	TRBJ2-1	CASSLRLAAHNEQFF	TGTGCCAGCAGCCTACGACTAGCGGCTCACAATGAGCAGTTCTTC
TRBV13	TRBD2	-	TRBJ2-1	CASSPSDGLAGFYNEQFF	TGTGCCAGCAGCCCCTCGGACGGGCTAGCGGGGTTCTACAATGAGCAGTTCTTC
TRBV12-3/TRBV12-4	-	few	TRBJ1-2	CASRKGYGYTF	TGTGCCAGCAGAAAGGGCTATGGTTACACCTTC
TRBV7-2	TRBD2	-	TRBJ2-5	CASSPRREGTQYF	TGTGCCAGCAGCCCCCGGCGGGAGGGGACCCAGTACTTC
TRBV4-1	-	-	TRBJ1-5	CASSRAGDQPQHF	TGCGCCAGCAGCCGGGCAGGGGATCAGCCCCAGCATTTT
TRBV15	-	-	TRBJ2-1	CATSRDSGDNEQFF	TGTGCCACCAGCAGAGATTCGGGGGACAATGAGCAGTTCTTC
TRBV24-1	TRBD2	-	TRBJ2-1	CATSGIGGAQYEQFF	TGTGCCACCAGTGGTATCGGGGGGGCCCAGTATGAGCAGTTCTTC
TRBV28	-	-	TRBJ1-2	CASSRADGYTF	TGTGCCAGCAGTCGGGCGGATGGCTACACCTTC
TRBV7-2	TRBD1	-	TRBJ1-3	CASSRGTGSGNTIYF	TGTGCCAGCAGCCGTGGGACAGGGTCTGGAAACACCATATATTTT
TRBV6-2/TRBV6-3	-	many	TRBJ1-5	CASRDRSNQPQHF	TGTGCCAGCAGGGACCGAAGTAATCAGCCCCAGCATTTT
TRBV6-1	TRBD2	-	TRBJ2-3	CASSRDLLGLADTDTQYF	TGTGCCAGCAGCCGGGACTTACTTGGACTAGCGGACACAGATACGCAGTATTTT
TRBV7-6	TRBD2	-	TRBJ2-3	CASSLGASGISTDTQYF	TGTGCCAGCAGCTTGGGTGCTAGCGGGATTAGCACAGATACGCAGTATTTT
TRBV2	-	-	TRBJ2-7	CACSVGGYEQYF	TGTGCCTGCAGTGTGGGGGGCTACGAGCAGTACTTC
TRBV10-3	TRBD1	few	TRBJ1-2	CAINGQGANDGYTF	TGTGCCATCAATGGACAGGGGGCTAATGATGGCTACACCTTC
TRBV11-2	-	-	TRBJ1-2	CASSLRQLGADGYTF	TGTGCCAGCAGCCTCAGACAGTTGGGTGCGGATGGCTACACCTTC
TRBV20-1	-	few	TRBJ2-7	CSARRNEQYF	TGCAGTGCTAGGAGGAACGAGCAGTACTTC
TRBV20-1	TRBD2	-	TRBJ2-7	CSAETLAGKSEQYF	TGCAGTGCTGAAACACTAGCGGGGAAATCCGAGCAGTACTTC